A single sample gave rise to the 22 T cell receptor beta chains below, sequenced in a study of tumor and adjacent non-tumor tissue in lung cancer. The template was RNA from unsorted bulk tissue. The normal lung tissue was taken more than 3 cm from the tumor edge. Three rounds of nested PCR, following a modified ARM-PCR protocol, produced the TCRbeta library. TCRdb re-derived calls from the multiplex PCR reads in MiXCR, one entry per CDR3 protein. The table shows over 100,000 distinct CDR3 sequences, with about 63% occurring only once. The sample taken for sequencing was distant non-tumor lung tissue. The source is a man aged 60 to 69 with non-small cell lung cancer.

To note about this clonotype: It is likely a read error, because the conserved phenylalanine at the end of the CDR3 is missing. The V call is TRBV4-1, the J call TRBJ2-1; 13 positions match TRBD2. This CDR3 spans 17 amino acids. Germline trimming cut 5 bases from V and 6 bases from J; bases unmatched to any gene: 10. Germline V CDR1 and CDR2: MGHRA, YSYEKL. Here the CDR3 DNA reads TGCGCCAGCAGCTTCTTGAGTACTAGCGGGGGGGGCAATGAGCAGTTCTTA. This codes for CASSFLSTSGGGNEQFL.

The chain recombines TRBV7-9 with TRBJ1-5, with 7 bases matching TRBD1. The J segment lost 3 bases and the V segment lost 1 base, leaving 6 bases of the junction unmatched. CDR3 length equals 16 residues. Germline CDR1 is SEHNR and CDR2 is FQNEAQ (reference sequence). The CDR3 region has the DNA TGTGCCAGCAGCTTAGAGCGGACAGGCCCCAATCAGCCCCAGCATTTT. It encodes CASSLERTGPNQPQHF.

In this sample, this clonotype turned up many times. CDR3 nucleotides: TGTGCCAGCAGACGAGGGGGCTATGGCAATCAGCCCCAGCATTTT. Translating it yields CASRRGGYGNQPQHF. This sequence joins TRBV6-5 and TRBJ1-5; 7 bases are a match to TRBD1. The V segment lost 6 bases and the J segment 2 bases; nucleotides outside the gene matches: 7. Germline values: CDR1 MNHEY, CDR2 SVGAGI. There are 15 residues in the CDR3.

Note on this clonotype: Since a much larger clone is just one base distant, this may be a read error. The chain joins TRBV28 to TRBJ2-7; D unresolved. Germline CDR1 MDHEN, CDR2 SYDVKM. The CDR3 sequence is 11 residues long. CDR3 sequence (DNA): TGTGTGATCCTCTCCCCCTACGAGCAGTACTTC. It specifies CVILSPYEQYF.

There are a few counts of this clonotype. This chain links TRBV20-1 with TRBJ2-4; 13 nucleotides match TRBD2. The CDR3 spans 15 residues. Per the germline V gene, CDR1 is DFQATT and CDR2 is SNEGSKA (reference sequence). V lost 0 bases to trimming and J lost 4 bases; unmatched junction nucleotides: 0. The chain's CDR3 is CSARELAGGKNIQYF. DNA of the CDR3: TGCAGTGCTAGAGAACTAGCGGGGGGGAAAAACATTCAGTACTTC.

On this clonotype itself: A read error may explain this, as a much larger clone is one base away. V and J are TRBV28 and TRBJ1-2; no clear D. The CDR3 consists of 14 residues. The germline V gene encodes CDR1 MDHEN and CDR2 SYDVKM. The CDR3 is CVSSLSVTDYGYTF. In DNA form, the CDR3 reads TGTGTCAGCAGTTTATCTGTGACCGATTATGGCTACACCTTC.

This clonotype was recorded a few times. A read error may account for a junction end that differs from germline. The chain employs TRBV11-1 and TRBJ2-1; 11 nucleotides match TRBD1. The CDR3 has 14 amino acids. Germline CDR1 and CDR2: SGHAT and FQDESV (reference sequence). The CDR3 here is CASSSRTGGLGQFF. CDR3 nucleotides: TGTGCTAGCAGTTCCAGGACAGGGGGCCTTGGGCAGTTCTTC.

Of note for this clonotype: A junction boundary mismatches the germline segment, possibly from a read error. The V call is TRBV28, the J call TRBJ2-7; 7 nucleotides match TRBD2. The CDR3 loop spans 15 amino acids. Per the germline V gene, CDR1 is MDHEN and CDR2 is SYDVKM. CDR3 nucleotide sequence: TGTGCCAGCAGTGGGGCGGGCGGGAGTGGCTACGAGCAGTGGTTC. Translating gives CASSGAGGSGYEQWF.

At least ten counts were recorded for this clonotype. The chain recombines TRBV12-3 or TRBV12-4 with TRBJ2-1; the D is unclear. The CDR3 runs to 12 residues. Trimming pared 6 bases from V and 8 bases from J, leaving 11 bases between. CDR3 DNA: TGTGCCAGCAGCTCAGTGGTAGATGAGCAGTTCTTC. Protein product: CASSSVVDEQFF.

Regarding this clonotype: The junction and the germline gene differ at one end; a read error may be behind it. The chain links TRBV4-3 to TRBJ2-3, with 9 bases fitting TRBD1. Germline CDR1 reads LGHNA; CDR2 reads YSLEER. This CDR3 has 20 amino acids. This CDR3 reads CASGQSHRRGQGNLHTLQYF. In nucleotides, the CDR3 is TGTGCCAGCGGCCAGTCACACCGCCGGGGACAGGGTAACTTACATACCCTGCAGTATTTT.

Note on this clonotype: Being one base from a much bigger clone, this may be a read error. The CDR3 region is CASRNTEASYGYTF. CDR3 DNA sequence: TGTGCCAGCAGGAACACTGAGGCTAGCTATGGCTACACCTTC. This chain joins TRBV6-5 and TRBJ1-2; D remains ambiguous. CDR1 MNHEY and CDR2 SVGAGI come from the germline V gene. The CDR3 length is 14 residues. Trimming left V 6 bases short and J 4 bases short, with 15 bases between.

On this clonotype: The junction shows a germline mismatch at one end, possibly a read error. The J gene is TRBJ2-5, the V gene TRBV5-1, with TRBD2 matching over 13 bases. CDR3 length: 16 residues. The V gene's germline CDR1 is SGHRS and CDR2 YFSETQ. The CDR3 sequence is CASSLGTSGSQGTQYF. The CDR3 bases are TGCGCCAGCAGCTTGGGGACTAGCGGGAGCCAAGGGACCCAGTACTTC. The whole variable domain, filled in from reference TRBV5-1 and TRBJ2-5, reads KAGVTQTPRYLIKTRGQQVTLSCSPISGHRSVSWYQQTPGQGLQFLFEYFSETQRNKGNFPGRFSGRQFSNSRSEMNVSTLELGDSALYLCASSLGTSGSQGTQYFGPGTRLLVL.

This clonotype was counted at least ten times. The chain employs TRBV20-1 and TRBJ1-1; a weak D match, TRBD1 (6 bases). The V and J ends lost 4 bases and 5 bases respectively, with 11 bases between them. CDR1 is DFQATT, CDR2 SNEGSKA, per germline (reference sequence). This CDR3 contains 12 residues. For the CDR3, the DNA is TGCAGTGCTAAACAGGGTCCAACTGAAGCTTTCTTT. This gives the protein CSAKQGPTEAFF.

A note on this clonotype: Germline and junction disagree at one end, which may indicate a read error. CDR3 DNA sequence: TGCAACGTCGAAATAGGGGTTGGGGGCACAGATATGCAGTATTTT. Translation: CNVEIGVGGTDMQYF. The V gene is TRBV29-1, the J gene TRBJ2-3; perhaps TRBD1 as D (6 bases). Germline V gives CDR1 SQVTM, CDR2 ANQGSEA. The CDR3 runs to 15 residues.

This clonotype was seen a few times. The junction departs from the called germline gene at one end, perhaps through a read error. The rearrangement links TRBV11-2 to TRBJ2-7, with D uncertain. This CDR3 is 14 amino acids long. The germline V gene has CDR1 SGHAT and CDR2 FQNNGV. The DNA of the CDR3 is TGTGCCAGCAACGCTGGTACTCACACCTACGATCAGTACTTC. Encoded protein: CASNAGTHTYDQYF.

To note about this clonotype: Mismatch with germline at one junction end may stem from a read error. The chain uses TRBV11-1 and TRBJ2-3; D is undetermined. The length of the CDR3 is 15 residues. The germline CDR1 and CDR2 sequences are SGHAT and FQDESV (reference sequence). The CDR3 bases are TGTACCAGCAGCTTGGCCAGGATACTGTCGGATATGCAGTATTTT. Translation gives CTSSLARILSDMQYF.

Of note for this clonotype: The conserved phenylalanine or tryptophan normally closing the CDR3 is absent here, so this likely arose from a read error. The DNA of the CDR3 is TGTGCCAGTAGCTTAGTCGGGGCGTTTCTCCATGAGCAGTTCCTC. Protein: CASSLVGAFLHEQFL. The V call is TRBV11-1, the J call TRBJ2-1; D tentatively reads TRBD1 or TRBD2 (5 bases each). CDR3 size: 15 residues. CDR1 and CDR2 (germline): SGHAT, FQDESV (reference sequence).

Concerning this clonotype: The junction shows a germline mismatch at one end, possibly a read error. This sequence joins TRBV6-2 or TRBV6-3 and TRBJ2-1, with D possibly matching TRBD1 (5 bases). CDR1 MNHEY and CDR2 SVGEGT come from the germline V gene. This CDR3 comprises 14 residues. Here the CDR3 reads CASSSWTLYNEQFF. CDR3 DNA sequence: TGTGCCAGCAGCTCCTGGACACTTTACAACGAGCAGTTCTTC.

The sample holds a few counts of this clonotype. A much larger clone sits a single nucleotide away, making a read error possible. The chain has TRBV10-3 and TRBJ1-3; the match to TRBD1 covers 8 bases. Germline lookup yields CDR1 ENHRY and CDR2 SYGVKD. The CDR3 spans 17 residues. The DNA of the CDR3 is TGTGCCATCAGTGACCCGACAGGGGTGAGCTCTGGAAACACCACATATTTT. As protein: CAISDPTGVSSGNTTYF.

This clonotype was seen ten or more times. The chain is built from TRBV7-9 and TRBJ1-2; weak D call: TRBD1 (5 bases). CDR1 is SEHNR, CDR2 FQNEAQ, per germline (reference sequence). The CDR3 extends over 14 amino acids. The V end was cut by 1 base, the J end by 7 bases, with 13 bases between. The CDR3 here is CASSLEGRKVGYTF. CDR3 DNA sequence: TGTGCCAGCAGCTTAGAGGGACGGAAAGTTGGCTACACCTTC.

This clonotype was counted many times. J is TRBJ1-4 and V is TRBV29-1, with 9 bases aligning to TRBD1. The CDR3 sequence is 14 residues long. Per the germline V gene, CDR1 is SQVTM and CDR2 is ANQGSEA. V lost 3 bases and J lost 4; bases outside the gene matches: 3. CDR3 DNA: TGCAGCGTTGACACAGGGGGCGATAATGAAAAACTGTTTTTT. Translating it yields CSVDTGGDNEKLFF.

This chain links TRBV4-2 with TRBJ2-7; TRBD2 might be the D (5 bases). This CDR3 region has 18 residues. V was shortened by 0 bases and J by 0 bases, with 18 bases between the two germline ends. Germline CDR1 and CDR2: LGHNA and YNFKEQ. CDR3 DNA sequence: TGTGCCAGCAGCCAAGATAGAGGGCTAGCATGCTTCTCCTACGAGCAGTACTTC. Amino acids: CASSQDRGLACFSYEQYF.